This T cell receptor (beta chain) was obtained from a study of cytomegalovirus exposure and HLA in healthy donors. Findings and limits, study-wide: Later on, an analysis showed TCR association rates differing by HLA locus, with DRB1 the most and HLA-C the fewest.

13 Jbeta primers and 60 Vbeta primers were used for the PCR. The data were produced by immunoSEQ multiplex PCR, yet TCRdb's version contains in-frame clones alone and is incomplete. The data show 150,000 or so clones, roughly 79% seen once. Points on this clone: Its antigen is still unknown.

The CDR3 is 15 amino acids. J was trimmed by 2 bases and V by 4 bases; bases with no gene match: 7. Looked up from germline, CDR1 is SGHRS and CDR2 is YFSETQ. The specimen was PBMCs. The origin of this receptor is a woman in her thirties or forties in good health and CMV-seronegative. The V and J genes are TRBV5-1 and TRBJ2-5; 8 bases match TRBD2. This chain's CDR3 is CASSRGGKGQETQYF. For the CDR3, the DNA is TGCGCCAGCAGCCGCGGGGGGAAAGGGCAAGAGACCCAGTACTTC.